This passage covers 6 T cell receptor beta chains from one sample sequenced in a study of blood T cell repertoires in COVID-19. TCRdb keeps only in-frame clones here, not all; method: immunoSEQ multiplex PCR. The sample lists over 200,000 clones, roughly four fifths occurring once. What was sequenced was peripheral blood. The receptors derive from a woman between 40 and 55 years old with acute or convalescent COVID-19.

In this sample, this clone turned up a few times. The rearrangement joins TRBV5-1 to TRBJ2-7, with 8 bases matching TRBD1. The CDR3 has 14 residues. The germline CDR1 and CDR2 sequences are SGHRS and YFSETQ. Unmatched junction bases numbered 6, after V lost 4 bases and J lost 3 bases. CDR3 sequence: CASSLRQGYYEQYF. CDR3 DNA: TGCGCCAGCAGCCTCCGACAGGGGTACTACGAGCAGTACTTC.

The CDR3 region is CASSPKALAGANTQYF. CDR3 sequence (DNA): TGTGCCAGCAGCCCCAAAGCACTAGCGGGAGCAAATACGCAGTATTTT. The genes are TRBV3-1 (or the pseudogene TRBV3-2) and TRBJ2-3, with 11 bases aligning to TRBD2. The CDR3 runs to 16 residues. The trim removed 4 bases at V and 7 bases at J, leaving 10 bases unmatched. The germline V gene encodes CDR1 LGHDT and CDR2 YNNKEL (reference sequence).

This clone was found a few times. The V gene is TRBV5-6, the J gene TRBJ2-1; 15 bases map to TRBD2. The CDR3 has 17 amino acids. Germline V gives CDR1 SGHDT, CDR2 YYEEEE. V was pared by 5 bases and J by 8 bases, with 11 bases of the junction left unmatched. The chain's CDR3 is CASRARTSGGAQDEQFF. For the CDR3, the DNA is TGTGCCAGCAGGGCCCGGACTAGCGGGGGGGCCCAGGATGAGCAGTTCTTC.

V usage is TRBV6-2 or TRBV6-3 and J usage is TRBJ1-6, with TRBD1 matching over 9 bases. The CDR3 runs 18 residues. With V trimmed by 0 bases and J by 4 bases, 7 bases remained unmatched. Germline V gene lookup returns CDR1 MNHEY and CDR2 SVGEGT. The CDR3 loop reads CASSYSRDRVWYNSPLHF. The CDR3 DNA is TGTGCCAGCAGTTACTCTCGGGACAGGGTTTGGTATAATTCACCCCTCCACTTT.

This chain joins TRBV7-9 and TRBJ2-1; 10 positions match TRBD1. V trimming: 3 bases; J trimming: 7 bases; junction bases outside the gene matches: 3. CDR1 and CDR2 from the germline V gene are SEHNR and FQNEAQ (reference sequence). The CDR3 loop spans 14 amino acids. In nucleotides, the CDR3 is TGTGCCAGCAGCTTTGGACAGGGGGTTAATGAGCAGTTCTTC. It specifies CASSFGQGVNEQFF.

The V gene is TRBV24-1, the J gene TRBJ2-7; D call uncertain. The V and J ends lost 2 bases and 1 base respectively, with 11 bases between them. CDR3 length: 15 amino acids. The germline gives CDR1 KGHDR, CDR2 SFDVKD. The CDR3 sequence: CATSDSSYQSYEQYF. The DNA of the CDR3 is TGTGCCACCAGTGATTCGTCATACCAGTCCTACGAGCAGTACTTC.